Listed here are 15 T cell receptor beta chains from one sample, sequenced in a study of T cell responses to AZD1222 COVID-19 vaccine. The repertoire was sequenced with immunoSEQ multiplex PCR; TCRdb's copy has only in-frame clones and lacks some. The sample includes about 160,000 clones, 80% to 90% of them seen just once. Sequencing used peripheral blood, obtained on day 0 of AZD1222 vaccination. Receptors originate from an adult in good health.

The genes are TRBV19 and TRBJ2-3, with a weak D call TRBD1 (6 bases). This CDR3 has 15 residues. The V gene's germline CDR1 is LNHDA and CDR2 SQIVND (reference sequence). V lost 10 bases, J lost 2 bases, and 19 bases lay in between. The CDR3 loop is CATNLRDTYTDTQYF. CDR3 coding DNA: TGTGCCACTAACCTCCGGGACACCTACACAGATACGCAGTATTTT.

The V and J genes are TRBV10-3 and TRBJ1-5; D remains ambiguous. Germline V CDR1 and CDR2: ENHRY, SYGVKD. CDR3 length: 14 residues. V lost 4 bases and J 6 bases, leaving 13 bases between the germline ends. The CDR3, as DNA: TGTGCCATCAGTGGGGGAAGGGAAGGTCAGCCCCAGCATTTT. This codes for CAISGGREGQPQHF.

The V and J genes are TRBV15 and TRBJ1-2, with TRBD1 identical over 7 bases. V was clipped by 1 base and J by 2 bases; unmatched bases: 4. The germline V gene has CDR1 LNHNV and CDR2 YYDKDF (reference sequence). The CDR3 runs to 15 residues. The chain's CDR3 is CATSRVRQGNYGYTF. The CDR3 DNA follows: TGTGCCACCAGCAGAGTCCGACAGGGAAACTATGGCTACACCTTC.

The V and J genes are TRBV19 and TRBJ1-1; 8 bases fit TRBD1. The trim removed 9 bases at V and 1 base at J, leaving 1 base unmatched. The CDR3 loop spans 12 amino acids. CDR1 is LNHDA and CDR2 is SQIVND in the germline V gene (reference sequence). The CDR3 spells CASGQGNTEAFF. CDR3 sequence (DNA): TGTGCCAGCGGACAGGGGAACACTGAAGCTTTCTTT.

About this clone itself: At one end the junction does not follow the germline gene, possibly because of a read error. The gene calls are TRBV6-2 or TRBV6-3 and TRBJ1-1; maybe TRBD1 (5 bases). The germline CDR1 and CDR2 sequences are MNHEY and SVGEGT. CDR3 length: 13 residues. The CDR3 is CASSPSAQGFGPF. For the CDR3, the DNA is TGTGCCAGCAGTCCGAGTGCCCAGGGTTTCGGCCCCTTT.

V is TRBV5-1 and J is TRBJ2-3; D is possibly TRBD1 (5 bases). The V gene lost 4 bases and the J gene lost 4 bases, with 16 bases spanning the gap. From germline, CDR1 is SGHRS and CDR2 YFSETQ. The length of the CDR3 is 15 residues. For the CDR3, the DNA is TGCGCCAGCAGCCGCCCGGACATGGGCGCAGATACGCAGTATTTT. This codes for CASSRPDMGADTQYF.

The chain employs TRBV12-5 and TRBJ1-1, with D possibly being TRBD1 (6 bases). V lost 2 bases and J lost 1, with 11 bases in between. CDR1 is LGHNT, CDR2 FRNRAP, per germline. The CDR3 extends over 15 amino acids. CDR3 sequence (DNA): TGTGCTAGTGGTTTGTTTCTAGGGGGGAACACTGAAGCTTTCTTT. It translates to CASGLFLGGNTEAFF.

This chain links TRBV7-9 with TRBJ2-1; 7 bases are shared with TRBD2. The CDR3 is 15 residues long. With V trimmed by 5 bases and J by 4 bases, 8 bases remained unmatched. The germline V gene has CDR1 SEHNR and CDR2 FQNEAQ (reference sequence). CDR3 in DNA: TGTGCCAGCAGCAAGACAGCGGGGTTTTACAATGAGCAGTTCTTC. Translated: CASSKTAGFYNEQFF.

The rearrangement links TRBV13 to TRBJ2-5; D unresolved. This CDR3 is built from 12 residues. CDR1 and CDR2 (germline): PRHDT, FYEKMQ (reference sequence). Trimming left V 4 bases short and J 3 bases short, with 6 bases between. The CDR3 DNA sequence: TGTGCCAGCAGCTACGGCGAAGAGACCCAGTACTTC. As protein: CASSYGEETQYF.

The genes are TRBV5-1 and TRBJ1-1, with D tentatively TRBD1 (5 bases). Trimming left V 4 bases short and J 0 bases short, with 13 bases between. Looked up from germline, CDR1 is SGHRS and CDR2 is YFSETQ. There are 15 residues in the CDR3. DNA of the CDR3: TGCGCCAGCAGCGGGACCGGGACGCTGAACACTGAAGCTTTCTTT. It specifies CASSGTGTLNTEAFF.

The genes are TRBV9 and TRBJ2-5; 8 bases are a match to TRBD2. Germline CDR1 and CDR2: SGDLS and YYNGEE. This CDR3 contains 14 residues. The V gene end was trimmed by 0 bases and the J gene end by 5 bases; junction bases not matched to a gene: 3. As DNA, the CDR3 is TGTGCCAGCAGCGTAGGGCCTAGCGGGGAGACCCAGTACTTC. Translated: CASSVGPSGETQYF. Complete variable domain (other parts from reference TRBV9 and TRBJ2-5): DSGVTQTPKHLITATGQRVTLRCSPRSGDLSVYWYQQSLDQGLQFLIQYYNGEERAKGNILERFSAQQFPDLHSELNLSSLELGDSALYFCASSVGPSGETQYFGPGTRLLVL.

This clone appeared once. The V gene is TRBV6-1, the J gene TRBJ2-3, with TRBD2 matching 8 bases. Unmatched junction bases numbered 10, after V lost 4 bases and J lost 1 base. This CDR3 is built from 17 residues. Germline V gene data show CDR1 as MNHNS and CDR2 as SASEGT. Here the CDR3 DNA reads TGTGCCAGCAGTGGCGGCGGATCTAGCGGGCGCACAGATACGCAGTATTTT. Translation gives CASSGGGSSGRTDTQYF.

The chain uses TRBV3-1 (or the pseudogene TRBV3-2) and TRBJ2-7, with 7 bases that match TRBD2. Trimming removed 4 bases from V and 0 bases from J; junction bases left unmatched: 6. The CDR3 contains 15 residues. CDR1 and CDR2 from the germline V gene are LGHDT and YNNKEL (reference sequence). CDR3 protein: CASSRTSGASYEQYV. As DNA, the CDR3 is TGTGCCAGCAGCCGTACCAGCGGGGCCTCCTACGAGCAGTACGTC.

J is TRBJ1-6 and V is TRBV5-1; 7 nucleotides align to TRBD1. The CDR3 is 15 amino acids. V dropped 4 bases and J dropped 6; count of bases not matched to a gene: 7. Germline lookup yields CDR1 SGHRS and CDR2 YFSETQ. The CDR3 bases are TGCGCCAGCAGCCACGGGACAGTTTCTAATTCACCCCTCCACTTT. Translating gives CASSHGTVSNSPLHF.

The V gene is TRBV27, the J gene TRBJ2-3; D ambiguous. With 3 bases removed from V and 3 bases from J, the gap between germline ends came to 4 bases. The germline V gene has CDR1 MNHEY and CDR2 SMNVEV (reference sequence). The CDR3 contains 12 residues. CDR3: CASSFRTDTQYF. In DNA, the CDR3 is TGTGCCAGCAGTTTCCGTACAGATACGCAGTATTTT.